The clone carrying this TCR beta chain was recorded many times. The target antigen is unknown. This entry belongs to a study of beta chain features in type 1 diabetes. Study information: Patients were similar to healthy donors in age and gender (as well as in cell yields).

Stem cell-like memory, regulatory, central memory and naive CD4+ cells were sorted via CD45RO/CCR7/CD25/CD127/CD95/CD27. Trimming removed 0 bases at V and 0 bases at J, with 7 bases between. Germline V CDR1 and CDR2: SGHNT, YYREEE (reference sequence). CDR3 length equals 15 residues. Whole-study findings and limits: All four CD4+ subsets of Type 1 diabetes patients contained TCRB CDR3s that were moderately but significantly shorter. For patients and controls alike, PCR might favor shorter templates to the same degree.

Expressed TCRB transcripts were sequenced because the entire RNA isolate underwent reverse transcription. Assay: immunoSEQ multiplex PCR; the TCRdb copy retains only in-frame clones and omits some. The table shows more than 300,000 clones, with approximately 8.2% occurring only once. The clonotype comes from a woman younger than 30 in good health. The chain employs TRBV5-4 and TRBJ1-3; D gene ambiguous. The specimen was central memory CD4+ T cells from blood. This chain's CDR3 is CASSLGLPSGNTIYF. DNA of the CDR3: TGTGCCAGCAGCTTGGGGCTCCCCTCTGGAAACACCATATATTTT.